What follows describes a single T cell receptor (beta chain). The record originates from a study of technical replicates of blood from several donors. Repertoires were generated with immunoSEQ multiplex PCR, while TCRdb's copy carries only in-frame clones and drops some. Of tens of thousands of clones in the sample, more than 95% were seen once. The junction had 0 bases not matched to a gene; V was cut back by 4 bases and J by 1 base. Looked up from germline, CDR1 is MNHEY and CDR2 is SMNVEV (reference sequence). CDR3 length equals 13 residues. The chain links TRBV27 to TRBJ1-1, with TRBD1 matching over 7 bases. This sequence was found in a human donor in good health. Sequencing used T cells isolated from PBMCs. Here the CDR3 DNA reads TGTGCCAGCAGTTGGACAGGGAACACTGAAGCTTTCTTT. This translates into CASSWTGNTEAFF.